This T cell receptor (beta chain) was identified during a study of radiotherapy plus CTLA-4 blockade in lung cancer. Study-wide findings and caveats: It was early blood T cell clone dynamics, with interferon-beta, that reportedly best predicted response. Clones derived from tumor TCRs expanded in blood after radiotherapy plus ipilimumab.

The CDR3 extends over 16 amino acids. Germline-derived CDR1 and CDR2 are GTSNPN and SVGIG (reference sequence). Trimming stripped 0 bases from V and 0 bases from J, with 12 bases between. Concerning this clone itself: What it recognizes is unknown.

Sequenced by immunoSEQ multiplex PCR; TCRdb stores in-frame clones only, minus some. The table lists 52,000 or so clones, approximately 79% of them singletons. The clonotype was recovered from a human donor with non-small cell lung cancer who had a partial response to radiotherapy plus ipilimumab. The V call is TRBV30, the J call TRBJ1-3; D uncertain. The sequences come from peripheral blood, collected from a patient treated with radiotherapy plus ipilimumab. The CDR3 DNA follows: TGTGCCTGGAGTGTCCTCACGACTAGCTCTGGAAACACCATATATTTT. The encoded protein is CAWSVLTTSSGNTIYF.